Listed below are T cell receptor beta chains from one sample, sequenced in a study of shared clonotypes between healthy human individuals. This table comes from immunoSEQ multiplex PCR, and its TCRdb copy is limited to in-frame clones, with some not included. The data show around 2,000,000 clones, about 95% seen once. Sequenced input: naive CD8+ T cells sorted from blood. All receptors come from a man between 18 and 29 years old in good health. CDR3s include the opening cysteine and the closing phenylalanine or tryptophan. D genes are given only for firm matches. Clone size appears in some rows only: once, few, many, or a class for an expanded clone.

j_call clone_size v_call d_call cdr3_nt cdr3_aa
TRBJ1-2 - TRBV7-9 TRBD1 TGTGCCAGCAGCTTGGGGACAGGGAAGGGTCTTGGCTACACCTTC CASSLGTGKGLGYTF
TRBJ2-1 few TRBV30 - TGTGCCTGGAGTGTACTAGGGAATGAGCAGTTCTTC CAWSVLGNEQFF
TRBJ2-7 - TRBV19 - TGTGCCAGTAGTATAACAGGAAGTTCCTACGAGCAGTACTTC CASSITGSSYEQYF
TRBJ2-5 - TRBV7-9 - TGTGCCAGCAGCCCTAGCGATGAAGAGACCCAGTACTTC CASSPSDEETQYF
TRBJ2-7 - TRBV5-3 TRBD1 TGTGCCAGAAGCCCCCCCGATCGGGACAGGGACCACGAGCAGTACTTC CARSPPDRDRDHEQYF
TRBJ2-2 - TRBV13 - TGTGCCAGCAGCTTACTAGGAGGAACCGGGGAGCTGTTTTTT CASSLLGGTGELFF
TRBJ2-1 - TRBV30 TRBD1 TGTGCCTGGGGACAGGGGGTCTACAATGAGCAGTTCTTC CAWGQGVYNEQFF
TRBJ2-1 - TRBV27 - TGTGCCAGCAGTTTAGAGGCCAGTTTTAACAATGAGCAGTTCTTC CASSLEASFNNEQFF
TRBJ2-1 - TRBV7-9 TRBD2 TGTGCCAGCAGCTCTAGCGGCAATGAGCAGTTCTTC CASSSSGNEQFF
TRBJ2-7 - TRBV5-1 - TGCGCCAGCAGCTTGCAGGCGGGGGCCCCCTACGAGCAGTACTTC CASSLQAGAPYEQYF
TRBJ2-1 - TRBV9 TRBD2 TGTGCCAGCAGCGTGGAGACTAGCGGATACAATGAGCAGTTCTTC CASSVETSGYNEQFF
TRBJ2-7 once TRBV28 TRBD1 TGTGCCACTAGACAGGGGGTAGCCTACGAGCAGTACTTC CATRQGVAYEQYF
TRBJ2-5 - TRBV9 TRBD2 TGTGCCAGCAGCGGAAACCCGGGACTAGCGGACCAAGAGACCCAGTACTTC CASSGNPGLADQETQYF
TRBJ2-7 - TRBV5-6 TRBD1 TGTGCCAGCAGCACCCGGGACAGGGTACCCGAGCAGTACTTC CASSTRDRVPEQYF
TRBJ2-5 - TRBV2 - TGTGCCAGCAGGCTCCCGGCGGCCGGCTGGGAGACCCAGTACTTC CASRLPAAGWETQYF
TRBJ2-7 - TRBV2 - TGTGCCAGCAAGAGCGACTCCTACGAGCAGTACTTC CASKSDSYEQYF
TRBJ1-4 few TRBV10-2 TRBD1 TGCGCCAGCAGCGAAATTCGGACAGGGGTTAGTGAAAAACTGTTTTTT CASSEIRTGVSEKLFF
TRBJ2-7 - TRBV27 TRBD2 TGTGCCAGCAGTCAAACCGGGGGGGTTTACGAGCAGTACTTC CASSQTGGVYEQYF
TRBJ1-1 - TRBV19 TRBD1 TGTGCCAGTAGTTACGGACAGGGGGACACTGAAGCTTTCTTT CASSYGQGDTEAFF
TRBJ2-7 - TRBV6-5 - TGTGCCAGCAGTTACGGGGGTAAGGACGAGCAGTACTTC CASSYGGKDEQYF
TRBJ1-5 - TRBV2 - TGTGCCAGCAGGGGGGCCGGGACAATTAGTAGCAATCAGCCCCAGCATTTT CASRGAGTISSNQPQHF
TRBJ2-1 - TRBV9 - TGTGCCAGCAGCGATGAGGGAACCTACAATGAGCAGTTCTTC CASSDEGTYNEQFF
TRBJ1-1 - TRBV2 TRBD1 TGTGCCAGCAGTACAGGGGGACCTTCTGAAGCTTTCTTT CASSTGGPSEAFF
TRBJ2-5 - TRBV4-1 - TGCGCCAGCAGCCAACCCGGGGGACAAGAGACCCAGTACTTC CASSQPGGQETQYF
TRBJ2-3 - TRBV19 - TGTGCCAGTAGTATTGGGAGCTTGGATACGCAGTATTTT CASSIGSLDTQYF
TRBJ2-7 - TRBV9 TRBD2 TGTGCCAGCAGTCTCAAAGGACTAGCGGACTACGAGCAGTACTTC CASSLKGLADYEQYF
TRBJ2-7 - TRBV4-1 - TGCGCCAGCAGCCAGACTAGTGCCTACGAGCAGTACTTC CASSQTSAYEQYF
TRBJ2-3 - TRBV10-2 TRBD2 TGCGCCAGCAGTGCTAGCGGACGCACAGATACGCAGTATTTT CASSASGRTDTQYF
TRBJ2-7 - TRBV6-5 TRBD1 TGTGCCAGCAGTTACGTGACAGGGGGCTCCTACGAGCAGTACTTC CASSYVTGGSYEQYF
TRBJ2-3 - TRBV10-3 TRBD2 TGTGCCATCAGTGAGCCTAGCGGGAGTCCAGATACGCAGTATTTT CAISEPSGSPDTQYF
TRBJ1-1 few TRBV19 - TGTGCCAGTAGTCTGGCAGGGAGAAGCGCTGAAGCTTTCTTT CASSLAGRSAEAFF
TRBJ1-2 - TRBV4-3 - TGCGCCAGCAGCCCCCTCAGCGAGGGGGGGTATTATGGCTACACCTTC CASSPLSEGGYYGYTF
TRBJ2-7 once TRBV11-2 - TGTGCCAGCAGCTTAGTCCAGTCCAGCTCCTACGAGCAGTACTTC CASSLVQSSSYEQYF
TRBJ2-7 - TRBV5-4 TRBD1 TGTGCCAGCAGCTTTGGGGCAGGGGGCGACGAGCAGTACTTC CASSFGAGGDEQYF
TRBJ2-7 - TRBV5-8 TRBD1 TGTGCCAGCAGCTCAATCGGGACAGGGGAATACGAGCAGTACTTC CASSSIGTGEYEQYF
TRBJ2-7 - TRBV28 - TGTGCCAGCAGTATAAACCGGGCCGCGGACGAGCAGTACTTC CASSINRAADEQYF